This entry concerns a single T cell receptor (beta chain). This record belongs to a study of blood T cell repertoires in COVID-19. Study as a whole: PBMCs, B-cell-depleted T cells, or T cells were the source of the cDNA or gDNA that made up the material.

Only in-frame clones appear in the TCRdb table, and some are missing; sequencing was by immunoSEQ multiplex PCR. This table has around 170,000 clones, roughly 80% appearing once. The CDR3 spans 12 residues. The V and J ends lost 4 bases and 6 bases respectively, with 10 bases between them. Germline loops: CDR1 SGHRS, CDR2 YFSETQ. The chain couples TRBV5-1 to TRBJ1-1, with D possibly matching TRBD1 (6 bases). This sequence was found in a man aged 50 to 59 who had recovered from COVID-19. The sequenced sample was PBMCs or T cells enriched from blood (not recorded which). The DNA of the CDR3 is TGCGCCAGCAGCCAGGGGTACGCTGAAGCTTTCTTT. Encoded protein: CASSQGYAEAFF.